The T cell receptor beta chain under discussion was sequenced for a study of blood T cell repertoires in COVID-19. Study-wide context: Sample material is recorded as cDNA or gDNA derived from T cells, B-cell-depleted T cells, or PBMCs.

Cohorts were based on clinical histories the participants reported. Donors in Cohort 3 counted as recovered after two negative PCRs, clearance, or symptom resolution. Source study methods: How many nucleated cells were present was estimated from reference gene primer amplification. Sequenced by immunoSEQ multiplex PCR; TCRdb stores in-frame clones only, minus some. V and J calls and clone size come straight from that table; D and trimming were deduced from the DNA. The table includes some 370,000 clones, roughly four fifths detected once. The CDR3 length is 13 residues. In germline, CDR1 is SEHNR, CDR2 FQNEAQ (reference sequence). The V end lost 5 bases, the J end lost 5 bases, and 12 bases lay between the germline ends.

The sequence was collected from a woman aged 45-65 years who had recovered from COVID-19. The sample was PBMCs or T cells enriched from blood (not recorded which). The chain combines TRBV7-9 with TRBJ1-1; D is unresolved. CDR3: CASSQAGGTEAFF. CDR3 bases: TGTGCCAGCAGCCAAGCCGGCGGTACTGAAGCTTTCTTT.